The present T cell receptor (beta chain) was sequenced within a study of blood T cell repertoires in COVID-19. Study in general: The United States, Italy and Spain were the sources of the acute and convalescent COVID-19 samples. T cells, B-cell-depleted T cells, or PBMCs supplied cDNA or gDNA.

Germline V gene sequence: CDR1 MNHEY, CDR2 SVGEGT. V was cut by 6 bases and J by 4 bases, with 13 bases left in between. This CDR3 is built from 14 residues. Enrolment of Seattle patients took place during active infection, and they were followed longitudinally. Authors' analysis steps: Scientists estimated how many nucleated cells there were by amplifying reference gene primers. The protocol was immunoSEQ multiplex PCR, while the TCRdb copy is restricted to in-frame clones and leaves out a portion. V and J calls and clone size are given by that table; D and trimming were obtained from the DNA. This sample yields over 90,000 clones, of which roughly 70% are seen a single time; about 3.9% belongs to the top ten.

This TCR was recovered from a man in his 70s with COVID-19, enrolled during active disease. V usage is TRBV6-2 or TRBV6-3 and J usage is TRBJ1-5; no definite D call. Sequenced sample: peripheral blood. CDR3 DNA sequence: TGTGCCAGCAGCCCGGGTGGAGCGAATCAGCCCCAGCATTTT. The encoded protein is CASSPGGANQPQHF.